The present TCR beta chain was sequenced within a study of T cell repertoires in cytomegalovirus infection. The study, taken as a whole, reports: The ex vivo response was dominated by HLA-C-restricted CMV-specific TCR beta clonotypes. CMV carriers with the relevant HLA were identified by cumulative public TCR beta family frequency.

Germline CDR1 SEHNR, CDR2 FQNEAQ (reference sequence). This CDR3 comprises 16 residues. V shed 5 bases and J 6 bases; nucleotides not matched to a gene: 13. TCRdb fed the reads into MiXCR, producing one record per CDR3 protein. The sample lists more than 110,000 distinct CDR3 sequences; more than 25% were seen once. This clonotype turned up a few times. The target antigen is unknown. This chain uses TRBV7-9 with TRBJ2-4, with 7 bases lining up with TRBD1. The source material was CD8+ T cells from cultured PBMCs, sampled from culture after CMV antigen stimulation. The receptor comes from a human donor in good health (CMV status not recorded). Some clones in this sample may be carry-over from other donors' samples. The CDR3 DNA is TGTGCCAGCAGCCCAATAACAGGGGTAGAGGGAAACATTCAGTACTTC. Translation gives CASSPITGVEGNIQYF.